This TCR beta chain came from a study of T cell responses to AZD1222 COVID-19 vaccine. The overall study: Investigators merged groups given second doses at roughly 4 or roughly 12 weeks. Whole-study results and caveats: In a largely white British group with more females than males, clonal diversity was possibly underestimated. Breadth and depth of Spike-specific TCRs rose after two AZD1222 doses. Only a handful of AZD1222 recipients tested seropositive at baseline.

In the case of this clone: Its antigen is as yet unknown.

With 3 bases removed from V and 5 bases from J, the gap between germline ends came to 13 bases. This CDR3 has 14 amino acids. Germline V lookup: CDR1 MDHEN, CDR2 SYDVKM. Sequencing used immunoSEQ multiplex PCR; TCRdb keeps in-frame clones, though not all of them. This table has roughly 130,000 clones, about 91% appearing once. The sample in question was peripheral blood, obtained on day 0 of AZD1222 vaccination. The receptor was isolated from an adult in good health. The V gene is TRBV28, the J gene TRBJ2-5; a weak D match, TRBD2 (6 bases). The CDR3 nucleotides are TGTGCCAGCAGTTTCGGAGGGTTCGAGGAGACCCAGTACTTC. It specifies CASSFGGFEETQYF.